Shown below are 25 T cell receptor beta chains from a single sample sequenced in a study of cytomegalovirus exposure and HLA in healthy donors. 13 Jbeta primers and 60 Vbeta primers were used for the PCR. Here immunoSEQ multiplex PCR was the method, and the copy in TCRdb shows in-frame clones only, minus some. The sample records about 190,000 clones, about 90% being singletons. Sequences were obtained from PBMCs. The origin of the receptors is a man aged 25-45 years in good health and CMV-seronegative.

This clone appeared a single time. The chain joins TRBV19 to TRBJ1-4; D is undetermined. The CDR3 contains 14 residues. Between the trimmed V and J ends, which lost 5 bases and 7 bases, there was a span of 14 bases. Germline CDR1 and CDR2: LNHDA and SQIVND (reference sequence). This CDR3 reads CASSPRSFGEKLFF. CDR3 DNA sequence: TGTGCCAGTAGTCCGCGAAGTTTCGGTGAAAAACTGTTTTTT.

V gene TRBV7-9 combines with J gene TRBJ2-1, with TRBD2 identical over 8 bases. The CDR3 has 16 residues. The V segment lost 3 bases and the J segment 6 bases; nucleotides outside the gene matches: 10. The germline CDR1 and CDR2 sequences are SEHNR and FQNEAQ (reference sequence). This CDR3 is CASSFLAGTRSNEQFF. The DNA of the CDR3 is TGTGCCAGCAGCTTTCTCGCCGGGACTAGAAGCAATGAGCAGTTCTTC.

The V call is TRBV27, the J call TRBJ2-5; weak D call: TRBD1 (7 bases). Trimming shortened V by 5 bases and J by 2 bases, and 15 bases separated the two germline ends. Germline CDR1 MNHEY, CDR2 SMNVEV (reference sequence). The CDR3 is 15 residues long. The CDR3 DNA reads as TGTGCCAGCAGTCCAGGGGGGACATATCAAGAGACCCAGTACTTC. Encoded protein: CASSPGGTYQETQYF.

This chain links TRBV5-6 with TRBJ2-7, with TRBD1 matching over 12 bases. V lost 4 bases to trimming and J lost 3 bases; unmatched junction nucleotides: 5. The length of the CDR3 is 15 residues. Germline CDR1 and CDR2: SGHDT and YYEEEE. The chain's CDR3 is CASSPGTGGGYEQYF. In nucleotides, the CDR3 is TGTGCCAGCAGCCCCGGGACAGGGGGCGGCTACGAGCAGTACTTC.

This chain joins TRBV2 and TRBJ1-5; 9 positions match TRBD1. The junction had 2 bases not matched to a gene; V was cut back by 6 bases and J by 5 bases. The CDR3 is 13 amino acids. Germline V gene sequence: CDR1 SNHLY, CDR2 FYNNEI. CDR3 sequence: CASRGDRDQPQHF. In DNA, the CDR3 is TGTGCCAGCAGGGGGGACAGGGATCAGCCCCAGCATTTT.

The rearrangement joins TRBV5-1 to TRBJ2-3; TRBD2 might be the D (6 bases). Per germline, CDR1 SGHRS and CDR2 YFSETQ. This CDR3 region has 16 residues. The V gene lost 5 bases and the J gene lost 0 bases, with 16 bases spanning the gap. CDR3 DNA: TGCGCCAGCAGAAGAGTCGTAGCGGTTAGCACAGATACGCAGTATTTT. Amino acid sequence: CASRRVVAVSTDTQYF.

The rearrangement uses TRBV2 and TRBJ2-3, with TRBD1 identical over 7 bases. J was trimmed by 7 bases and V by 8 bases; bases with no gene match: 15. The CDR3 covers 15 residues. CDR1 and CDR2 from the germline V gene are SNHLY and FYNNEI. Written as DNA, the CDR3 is TGTGCCAGCGCCAAGGCGACAGGGACAAGATATACGCAGTATTTT. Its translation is CASAKATGTRYTQYF. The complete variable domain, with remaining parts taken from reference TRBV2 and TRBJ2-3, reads EPEVTQTPSHQVTQMGQEVILRCVPISNHLYFYWYRQILGQKVEFLVSFYNNEISEKSEIFDDQFSVERPDGSNFTLKIRSTKLEDSAMYFCASAKATGTRYTQYFGPGTRLTVL.

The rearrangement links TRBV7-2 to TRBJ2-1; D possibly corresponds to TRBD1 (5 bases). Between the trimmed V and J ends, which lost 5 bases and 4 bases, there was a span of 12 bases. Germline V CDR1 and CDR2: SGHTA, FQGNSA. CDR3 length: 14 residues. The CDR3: CASSEDIFYNEQFF. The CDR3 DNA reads TGTGCCAGCAGCGAGGACATATTTTACAATGAGCAGTTCTTC.

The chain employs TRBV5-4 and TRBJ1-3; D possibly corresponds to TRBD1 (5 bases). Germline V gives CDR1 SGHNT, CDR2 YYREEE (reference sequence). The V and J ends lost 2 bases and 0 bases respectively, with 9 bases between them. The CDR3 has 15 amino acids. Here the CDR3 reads CASSFQGGSGNTIYF. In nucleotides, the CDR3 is TGTGCCAGCAGCTTCCAGGGCGGCTCTGGAAACACCATATATTTT.

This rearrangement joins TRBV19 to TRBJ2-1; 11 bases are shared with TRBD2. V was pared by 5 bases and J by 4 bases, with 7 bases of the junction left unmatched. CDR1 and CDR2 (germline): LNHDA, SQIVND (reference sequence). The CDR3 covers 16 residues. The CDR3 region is CASSEIAGGVYNEQFF. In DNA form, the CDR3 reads TGTGCCAGTAGTGAAATAGCGGGAGGGGTTTACAATGAGCAGTTCTTC.

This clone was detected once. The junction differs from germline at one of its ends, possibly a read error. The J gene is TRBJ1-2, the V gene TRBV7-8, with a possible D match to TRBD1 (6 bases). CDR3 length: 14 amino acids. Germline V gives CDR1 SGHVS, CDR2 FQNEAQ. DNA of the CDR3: TGTGCCGGCAGCGCCCTGACAGGCCCCTCGGGCTACACCTTC. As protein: CAGSALTGPSGYTF. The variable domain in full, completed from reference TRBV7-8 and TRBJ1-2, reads GAGVSQSPRYKVAKRGQDVALRCDPISGHVSLFWYQQALGQGPEFLTYFQNEAQLDKSGLPSDRFFAERPEGSVSTLKIQRTQQEDSAVYLCAGSALTGPSGYTFGSGTRLTVV.

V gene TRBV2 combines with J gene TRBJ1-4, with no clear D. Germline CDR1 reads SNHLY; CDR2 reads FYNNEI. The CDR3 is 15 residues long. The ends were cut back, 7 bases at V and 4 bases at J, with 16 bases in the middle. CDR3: CASTLQTIYNEKLFF. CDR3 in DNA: TGTGCCAGCACCCTCCAGACAATTTATAATGAAAAACTGTTTTTT.

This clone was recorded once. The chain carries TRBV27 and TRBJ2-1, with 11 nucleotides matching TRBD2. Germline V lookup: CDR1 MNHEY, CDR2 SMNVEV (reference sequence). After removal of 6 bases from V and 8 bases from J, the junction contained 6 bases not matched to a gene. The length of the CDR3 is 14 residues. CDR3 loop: CASRMTSGIYEQFF. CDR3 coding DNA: TGTGCCAGCAGGATGACTAGCGGGATATATGAGCAGTTCTTC.

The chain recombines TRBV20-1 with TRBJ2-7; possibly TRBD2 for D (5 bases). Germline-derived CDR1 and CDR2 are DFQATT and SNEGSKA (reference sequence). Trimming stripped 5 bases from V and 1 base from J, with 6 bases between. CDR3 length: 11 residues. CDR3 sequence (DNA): TGCAGTGCTTGGACTTCCTACGAGCAGTACTTC. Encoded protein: CSAWTSYEQYF.

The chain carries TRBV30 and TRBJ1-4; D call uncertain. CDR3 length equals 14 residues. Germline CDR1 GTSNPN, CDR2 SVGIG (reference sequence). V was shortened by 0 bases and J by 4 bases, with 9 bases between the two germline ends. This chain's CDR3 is CAWSVLRGNEKLFF. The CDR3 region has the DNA TGTGCCTGGAGTGTCCTGAGAGGTAATGAAAAACTGTTTTTT.

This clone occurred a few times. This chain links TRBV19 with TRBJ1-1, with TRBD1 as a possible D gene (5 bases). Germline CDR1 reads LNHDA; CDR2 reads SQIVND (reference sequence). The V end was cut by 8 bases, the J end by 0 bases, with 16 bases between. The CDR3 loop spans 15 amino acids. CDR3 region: CASDSRRGMNTEAFF. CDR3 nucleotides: TGTGCCAGTGACTCGAGGCGGGGCATGAACACTGAAGCTTTCTTT.

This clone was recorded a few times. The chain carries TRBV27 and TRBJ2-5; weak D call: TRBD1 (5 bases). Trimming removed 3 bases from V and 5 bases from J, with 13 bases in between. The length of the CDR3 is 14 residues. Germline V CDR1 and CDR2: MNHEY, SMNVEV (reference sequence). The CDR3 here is CASSLRLKGETQYF. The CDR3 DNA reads TGTGCCAGCAGTTTGCGACTTAAGGGGGAGACCCAGTACTTC.

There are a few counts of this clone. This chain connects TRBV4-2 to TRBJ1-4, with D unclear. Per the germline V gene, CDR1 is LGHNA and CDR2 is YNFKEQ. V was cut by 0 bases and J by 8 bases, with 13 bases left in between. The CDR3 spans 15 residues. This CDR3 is CASSQDGLRGEKLFF. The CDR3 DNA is TGTGCCAGCAGCCAAGATGGGTTACGAGGAGAAAAACTGTTTTTT.

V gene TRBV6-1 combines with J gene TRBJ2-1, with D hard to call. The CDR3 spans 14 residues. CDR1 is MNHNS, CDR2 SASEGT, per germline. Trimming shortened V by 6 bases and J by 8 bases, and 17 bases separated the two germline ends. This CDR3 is CASSPQGAYDEQFF. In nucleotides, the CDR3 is TGTGCCAGCAGCCCCCAAGGAGCGTACGATGAGCAGTTCTTC.

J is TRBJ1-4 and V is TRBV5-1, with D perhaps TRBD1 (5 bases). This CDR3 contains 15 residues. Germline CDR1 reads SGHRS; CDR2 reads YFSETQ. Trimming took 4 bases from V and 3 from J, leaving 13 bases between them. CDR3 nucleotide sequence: TGCGCCAGCAGCGTGGCGGGGGGTGCTAATGAAAAACTGTTTTTT. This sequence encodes CASSVAGGANEKLFF.

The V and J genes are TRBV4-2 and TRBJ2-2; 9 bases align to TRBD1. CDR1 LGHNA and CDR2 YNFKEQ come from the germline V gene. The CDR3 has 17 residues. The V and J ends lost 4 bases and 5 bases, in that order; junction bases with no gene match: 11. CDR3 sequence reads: CASSRPSGTGQTGELFF. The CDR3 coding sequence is TGTGCCAGCAGCCGTCCCTCGGGGACAGGGCAAACCGGGGAGCTGTTTTTT.

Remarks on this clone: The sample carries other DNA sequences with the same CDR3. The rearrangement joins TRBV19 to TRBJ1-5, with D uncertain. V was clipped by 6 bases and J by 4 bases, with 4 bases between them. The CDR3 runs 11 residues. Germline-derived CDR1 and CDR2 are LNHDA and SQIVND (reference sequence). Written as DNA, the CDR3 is TGTGCCAGTAGCAGTAATCAGCCCCAGCATTTT. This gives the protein CASSSNQPQHF.

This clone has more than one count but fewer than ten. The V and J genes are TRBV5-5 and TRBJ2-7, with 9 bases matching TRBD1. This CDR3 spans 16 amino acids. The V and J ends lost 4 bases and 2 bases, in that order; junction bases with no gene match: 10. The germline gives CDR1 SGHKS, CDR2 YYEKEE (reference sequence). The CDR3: CASSKRTGDGAYEQYF. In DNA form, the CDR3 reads TGTGCCAGCAGCAAAAGGACAGGGGATGGGGCCTACGAGCAGTACTTC.

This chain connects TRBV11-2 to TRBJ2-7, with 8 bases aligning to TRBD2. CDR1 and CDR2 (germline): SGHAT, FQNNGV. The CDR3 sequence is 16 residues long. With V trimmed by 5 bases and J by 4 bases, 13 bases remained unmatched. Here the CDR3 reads CASSRESGGAPYEQYF. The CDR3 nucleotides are TGTGCCAGCAGCCGAGAATCGGGGGGGGCTCCTTACGAGCAGTACTTC.

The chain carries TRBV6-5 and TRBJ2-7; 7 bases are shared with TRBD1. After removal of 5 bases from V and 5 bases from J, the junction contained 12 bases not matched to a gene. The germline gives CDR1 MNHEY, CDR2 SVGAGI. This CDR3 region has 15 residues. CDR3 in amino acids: CASSKEGGALNEQYF. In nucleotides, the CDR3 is TGTGCCAGCAGTAAGGAAGGGGGCGCGTTAAACGAGCAGTACTTC.